Below are 24 T cell receptor beta chains sequenced from a single sample in a study of CD8+CD57+ T cells in acquired aplastic anemia. Genomic DNA was employed as the template in profiling TCR beta VDJ and CDR3. TCRdb re-called the reads with MiXCR, one entry per CDR3 protein. This table holds around 200,000 distinct CDR3 sequences, less than 50% found once. Sequencing involved patients with CD8+CD57+ cell expansion previously shown by flow cytometry. The sample comprised sorted CD4+, CD8+, or CD8+CD57+ T cells (not recorded which) from PBMCs. These receptors were collected from a human donor with aplastic anemia.

A few counts support this clonotype. The gene calls are TRBV13 and TRBJ2-7; TRBD1 matches 7 bases. This CDR3 region has 14 residues. Germline V gene lookup returns CDR1 PRHDT and CDR2 FYEKMQ (reference sequence). Trimming at V came to 4 bases and at J to 1 base, leaving 4 bases not matched to a gene. The CDR3 DNA follows: TGTGCCAGCAGCTACCGGGACAGTTCCTACGAGCAGTACTTC. It codes for CASSYRDSSYEQYF. The full variable domain, rest sourced from reference TRBV13 and TRBJ2-7, is AAGVIQSPRHLIKEKRETATLKCYPIPRHDTVYWYQQGPGQDPQFLISFYEKMQSDKGSIPDRFSAQQFSDYHSELNMSSLELGDSALYFCASSYRDSSYEQYFGPGTRLTVT.

This clonotype came up many times. The V call is TRBV20-1, the J call TRBJ1-5; D gene uncertain. This CDR3 is 15 amino acids long. Looked up from germline, CDR1 is DFQATT and CDR2 is SNEGSKA (reference sequence). Trimming removed 1 base from V and 0 bases from J, with 10 bases in between. CDR3: CSARVEALSNQPQHF. The CDR3 coding sequence is TGCAGTGCTAGAGTGGAGGCGCTTAGCAATCAGCCCCAGCATTTT.

The chain recombines TRBV14 with TRBJ2-1, with no clear D. The length of the CDR3 is 11 residues. Germline lookup yields CDR1 SGHDN and CDR2 FVKESK. V was cut by 4 bases and J by 8 bases, with 6 bases left in between. The CDR3 is CASSLMHEQFF. The CDR3 DNA sequence: TGTGCCAGCAGCCTGATGCATGAGCAGTTCTTC.

V usage is TRBV10-2 and J usage is TRBJ1-2; no clear D. Germline V CDR1 and CDR2: WSHSY, SAAADI. There are 15 residues in the CDR3. Trimming removed 0 bases at V and 4 bases at J, with 12 bases between. Here the CDR3 DNA reads TGCGCCAGCAGTGAGTCTTGGACGGACGTCTATGGCTACACCTTC. Protein sequence: CASSESWTDVYGYTF.

This chain uses TRBV10-3 with TRBJ1-5; a weak D match, TRBD1 (5 bases). Germline V gene data show CDR1 as ENHRY and CDR2 as SYGVKD. With 0 bases removed from V and 1 base from J, the gap between germline ends came to 13 bases. The CDR3 has 17 amino acids. CDR3 nucleotide sequence: TGTGCCATCAGTGAGTCGCCGGGGGGGATGAGCAATCAGCCCCAGCATTTT. The encoded protein is CAISESPGGMSNQPQHF.

This clonotype was recorded at least ten times. The V call is TRBV20-1, the J call TRBJ1-1, with TRBD1 matching over 12 bases. The germline CDR1 and CDR2 sequences are DFQATT and SNEGSKA (reference sequence). The V and J ends lost 5 bases and 11 bases, in that order; junction bases with no gene match: 9. CDR3 size: 13 residues. CDR3 bases: TGCAGTGCTGGGGGACAGGGGGCCTCAGGGGCTTTCTTT. Translated: CSAGGQGASGAFF.

Ten or more counts support this clonotype. CDR3 bases: TGTGCCAGCGGACAGGGACTCAATCAGCCCCAGCATTTT. Its translation: CASGQGLNQPQHF. This chain joins TRBV7-9 and TRBJ1-5; 8 bases fit TRBD1. The V gene's germline CDR1 is SEHNR and CDR2 FQNEAQ (reference sequence). V was clipped by 8 bases and J by 3 bases; unmatched bases: 3. This CDR3 comprises 13 residues.

On this clonotype itself: A much larger clonotype is one base distant, so this may be a read error. The rearrangement links TRBV28 to TRBJ1-2; D possibly corresponds to TRBD1 (5 bases). Trimming stripped 5 bases from V and 9 bases from J, with 25 bases between. CDR1 and CDR2 from the germline V gene are MDHEN and SYDVKM. This CDR3 spans 16 amino acids. The DNA of the CDR3 is TGTGCCAGCAGTCCACCCGGTGGGGGATCCCCCGAGAGCTACACCTTC. This sequence encodes CASSPPGGGSPESYTF.

The chain couples TRBV11-1 to TRBJ2-2; D may correspond to TRBD1 or TRBD2 (5 bases each). The CDR3 consists of 19 residues. Deletions cut 4 bases from V and 1 base from J, with 22 bases between. CDR1 is SGHAT and CDR2 is FQDESV in the germline V gene (reference sequence). Here the CDR3 reads CASSSRGTAENLNTGELFF. In nucleotides, the CDR3 is TGTGCCAGCAGCTCAAGAGGGACGGCGGAAAACTTGAACACCGGGGAGCTGTTTTTT.

V is TRBV15 and J is TRBJ2-7; D is possibly TRBD1 (6 bases). Trimming pared 1 base from V and 6 bases from J, leaving 19 bases between. CDR1 is LNHNV, CDR2 YYDKDF, per germline (reference sequence). This CDR3 contains 16 residues. The CDR3 loop reads CATSRGVFRGSAEQYF. CDR3 sequence (DNA): TGTGCCACCAGCAGAGGTGTTTTTAGGGGGTCGGCCGAGCAGTACTTC.

In this sample, this clonotype turned up a few times. The J gene is TRBJ2-4, the V gene TRBV5-6; no clear D gene. This CDR3 is built from 14 residues. Per the germline V gene, CDR1 is SGHDT and CDR2 is YYEEEE. V lost 1 base, J lost 0 bases, and 5 bases lay in between. In DNA form, the CDR3 reads TGTGCCAGCAGCTTGTTTTTAGCCAAAAACATTCAGTACTTC. This codes for CASSLFLAKNIQYF. Using reference TRBV5-6 and TRBJ2-4 for the parts outside the CDR3, the full variable domain is DAGVTQSPTHLIKTRGQQVTLRCSPKSGHDTVSWYQQALGQGPQFIFQYYEEEERQRGNFPDRFSGHQFPNYSSELNVNALLLGDSALYLCASSLFLAKNIQYFGAGTRLSVL.

This clonotype was seen a handful of times. Mismatch with germline at one junction end may stem from a read error. The chain carries TRBV6-1 and TRBJ2-3; 7 bases match TRBD1. This CDR3 comprises 13 residues. Germline CDR1 MNHNS, CDR2 SASEGT. Here the CDR3 DNA reads TGTGCCAGCAAGAGACAGGGAACAGATACGCAGTGTTTT. This gives the protein CASKRQGTDTQCF.

CDR3 nucleotide sequence: TGCAGTGCTATGGGCGGGAGTCGATCTGAGCAGTTCTTC. Its translation is CSAMGGSRSEQFF. The genes are TRBV20-1 and TRBJ2-1, with TRBD2 matching 7 bases. Per germline, CDR1 DFQATT and CDR2 SNEGSKA (reference sequence). The CDR3 loop spans 13 amino acids. Trimming took 4 bases from V and 9 from J; bases not matched to a gene: 9.

This chain connects TRBV29-1 to TRBJ2-7; 8 bases fit TRBD1. This CDR3 has 17 amino acids. The germline gives CDR1 SQVTM, CDR2 ANQGSEA. The V and J ends lost 6 bases and 0 bases, in that order; junction bases with no gene match: 16. The CDR3: CSVDPGQVLPGSYEQYF. CDR3 in DNA: TGCAGCGTCGACCCGGGACAGGTTCTACCCGGCTCCTACGAGCAGTACTTC.

The chain links TRBV20-1 to TRBJ2-5, with 12 bases fitting TRBD2. J lost 5 bases, V lost 1 base, and 5 bases had no gene match. CDR1 and CDR2 from the germline V gene are DFQATT and SNEGSKA (reference sequence). The CDR3 sequence is 15 residues long. In nucleotides, the CDR3 is TGCAGTGCTAGAGGACTAGCGGGGGCCCAGGAGACCCAGTACTTC. Amino acid sequence: CSARGLAGAQETQYF.

This clonotype has ten or more counts. The genes are TRBV5-8 and TRBJ2-6; no definite D call. Trimming removed 0 bases from V and 0 bases from J, with 1 base in between. In germline, CDR1 is SGHTS, CDR2 YDEGEE. This CDR3 has 14 residues. The CDR3 bases are TGTGCCAGCAGCTTGGGCTCTGGGGCCAACGTCCTGACTTTC. This gives the protein CASSLGSGANVLTF.

The genes are TRBV20-1 and TRBJ1-2, with a weak D call TRBD1 (5 bases). Per the germline V gene, CDR1 is DFQATT and CDR2 is SNEGSKA (reference sequence). CDR3 length: 15 amino acids. With 2 bases removed from V and 7 bases from J, the gap between germline ends came to 20 bases. The CDR3 bases are TGCAGTGCTAGACCGGGGCAGGAAGGATCGCGTGGCTACACCTTC. Its protein product is CSARPGQEGSRGYTF.

The chain uses TRBV2 and TRBJ1-4, with TRBD1 matching 7 bases. Per the germline V gene, CDR1 is SNHLY and CDR2 is FYNNEI. V dropped 9 bases and J dropped 4; count of bases not matched to a gene: 5. The CDR3 covers 13 residues. As DNA, the CDR3 is TGTGCCAGTCGGGGACAGTTTAATGAAAAACTGTTTTTT. Amino acid sequence: CASRGQFNEKLFF.

This rearrangement joins TRBV19 to TRBJ1-2; TRBD1 aligns across 8 bases. The germline CDR1 and CDR2 sequences are LNHDA and SQIVND (reference sequence). This CDR3 is built from 15 residues. V lost 9 bases and J lost 3; bases outside the gene matches: 12. CDR3 region: CASKLRQGIDYGYTF. CDR3 in DNA: TGTGCCAGCAAATTAAGACAGGGGATCGACTATGGCTACACCTTC.

In this sample, this clonotype turned up a few times. Being one base from a much bigger clone, this may be a read error. The rearrangement uses TRBV3-1 and TRBJ1-6; TRBD1 matches at 7 bases. Germline V lookup: CDR1 LGHDT, CDR2 YNNKEL (reference sequence). There are 15 residues in the CDR3. J gave up 14 bases and V 7 bases, and 17 bases lay outside the gene matches. CDR3 sequence (DNA): TGTGCCAGCACCAAGGGGGCAGGTCCAGGAGGAACCCTCCACTTT. As protein: CASTKGAGPGGTLHF.

This clonotype has a single count. This could be a read error, since a much larger clone is one nucleotide away. This chain uses TRBV6-1 with TRBJ1-2; tentatively, D is TRBD1 (5 bases). Germline CDR1 reads MNHNS; CDR2 reads SASEGT. The CDR3 contains 14 residues. V was shortened by 5 bases and J by 6 bases, with 16 bases between the two germline ends. CDR3 bases: TGTGCCAGCAGTACGCAACAGGTGAACCATGGCTACACCTTC. It encodes CASSTQQVNHGYTF.

Comments on this clonotype: A read error may produce the germline difference seen at one junction end. This chain connects TRBV12-3 or TRBV12-4 to TRBJ1-2; no firm D call. The CDR3 length is 13 residues. CDR3 residues: CASSLGGLYGYAF. The DNA of the CDR3 is TGTGCCAGCAGTTTAGGGGGTCTCTATGGCTACGCCTTC.

V is TRBV20-1 and J is TRBJ2-1, with 8 nucleotides matching TRBD2. The CDR3 totals 15 residues. V was pared by 1 base and J by 7 bases, with 9 bases of the junction left unmatched. From germline, CDR1 is DFQATT and CDR2 SNEGSKA (reference sequence). CDR3 nucleotides: TGCAGTGCTAGAGGTTTCGGCGGGGGGTCAAATGAGCAGTTCTTC. The encoded protein is CSARGFGGGSNEQFF.

The chain has TRBV12-3 or TRBV12-4 and TRBJ1-5; 10 bases map to TRBD1. J lost 4 bases, V lost 6 bases, and 6 bases had no gene match. This CDR3 is built from 15 residues. The CDR3 DNA follows: TGTGCCAGCAGACTGGGACAGGGGTGGAATCAGCCCCAGCATTTT. This codes for CASRLGQGWNQPQHF.